The 14 T cell receptor beta chains presented below share a single source sample, sequenced in a study of blood T cell repertoires in COVID-19. Sequencing was performed with immunoSEQ multiplex PCR; in TCRdb, only in-frame clones are kept and a portion is missing. The sample includes under 30,000 clones, around nine tenths of them seen just once. Sequencing was performed on peripheral blood. These receptors all stem from a human donor in a cohort sampled during active COVID-19.

CDR3 in DNA: TGCGCCAGCAGCTTGGAGGGACAGGGGGGACAGCCCCAGCATTTT. As protein: CASSLEGQGGQPQHF. The V gene is TRBV5-1, the J gene TRBJ1-5, with 11 bases aligning to TRBD1. The germline CDR1 and CDR2 sequences are SGHRS and YFSETQ. The trim removed 0 bases at V and 7 bases at J, leaving 3 bases unmatched. This CDR3 has 15 residues.

The chain carries TRBV5-4 and TRBJ1-1; weak D call: TRBD1 (6 bases). CDR1 is SGHNT, CDR2 YYREEE, per germline (reference sequence). The CDR3 length is 18 residues. The V and J ends lost 4 bases and 1 base respectively, with 23 bases between them. The CDR3 protein is CASSRETGGFYGNTEAFF. For the CDR3, the DNA is TGTGCCAGCAGCCGAGAGACAGGAGGTTTTTATGGGAACACTGAAGCTTTCTTT.

In this sample, this clone turned up once. This sequence joins TRBV5-1 and TRBJ2-7; TRBD2 agrees at 10 bases. The V gene end was trimmed by 4 bases and the J gene end by 5 bases; junction bases not matched to a gene: 9. Germline V gene lookup returns CDR1 SGHRS and CDR2 YFSETQ. The CDR3 is made up of 15 amino acids. CDR3 DNA sequence: TGCGCCAGCAGCCCTCCTACTAGCGGGATTAACGAGCAGTACTTC. Translating it yields CASSPPTSGINEQYF.

The genes are TRBV6-5 and TRBJ2-7, with D perhaps TRBD1 (6 bases). CDR3 size: 15 residues. The V gene lost 7 bases and the J gene lost 6 bases, with 22 bases spanning the gap. The germline V gene has CDR1 MNHEY and CDR2 SVGAGI. The CDR3 is CASTSRLGQDAEQYF. DNA of the CDR3: TGTGCCAGCACTTCCCGACTGGGACAAGACGCCGAGCAGTACTTC.

The V call is TRBV30, the J call TRBJ1-6; tentative D call: TRBD1 (6 bases). CDR3 length equals 14 residues. Germline V gene sequence: CDR1 GTSNPN, CDR2 SVGIG (reference sequence). V lost 0 bases and J lost 14, with 17 bases in between. The CDR3 coding sequence is TGTGCCTGGAGTGTAGTGGGGGAGGGGGTCACCCTCCACTTT. Amino acid sequence: CAWSVVGEGVTLHF.

This clone was detected only a few times. The gene calls are TRBV7-9 and TRBJ2-3; possible D gene TRBD2, 7 bases. The germline gives CDR1 SEHNR, CDR2 FQNEAQ (reference sequence). The V end lost 1 base, the J end lost 2 bases, and 19 bases lay between the germline ends. The CDR3 extends over 18 amino acids. CDR3 loop: CASSLGPLGGGDTDTQYF. The CDR3 coding sequence is TGTGCCAGCAGCTTAGGCCCCTTAGGGGGGGGCGACACAGATACGCAGTATTTT.

This chain connects TRBV2 to TRBJ1-2, with 11 positions matching TRBD1. Germline lookup yields CDR1 SNHLY and CDR2 FYNNEI. CDR3 length: 16 amino acids. Unmatched junction bases numbered 9, after V lost 6 bases and J lost 3 bases. CDR3 sequence reads: CASRESGTGGYYGYTF. The CDR3 coding sequence is TGTGCCAGCAGGGAATCCGGGACAGGGGGATACTATGGCTACACCTTC.

The V call is TRBV5-4, the J call TRBJ1-1, with D perhaps matching TRBD1 (5 bases). The V gene's germline CDR1 is SGHNT and CDR2 YYREEE (reference sequence). The CDR3 runs 14 residues. V was pared by 0 bases and J by 4 bases, with 10 bases between. CDR3 residues: CASSLALGGTEAFF. CDR3 nucleotide sequence: TGTGCCAGCAGCTTGGCGCTCGGGGGCACTGAAGCTTTCTTT. Together with reference TRBV5-4 and TRBJ1-1, the CDR3 gives the full variable domain: ETGVTQSPTHLIKTRGQQVTLRCSSQSGHNTVSWYQQALGQGPQFIFQYYREEENGRGNFPPRFSGLQFPNYSSELNVNALELDDSALYLCASSLALGGTEAFFGQGTRLTVV.

The rearrangement uses TRBV5-1 and TRBJ2-7; 13 bases fit TRBD2. Trimming cost V 6 bases and J 2 bases; bases outside gene matches: 11. Germline-derived CDR1 and CDR2 are SGHRS and YFSETQ. There are 17 residues in the CDR3. CDR3 protein: CASTNGLAGALPYEQYF. The CDR3 nucleotides read TGCGCCAGCACCAACGGACTAGCGGGGGCCCTCCCCTACGAGCAGTACTTC.

The chain combines TRBV3-1 (or the pseudogene TRBV3-2) with TRBJ1-2; D remains unclear. Trimming removed 1 base from V and 8 bases from J, with 8 bases in between. The CDR3 runs to 12 residues. Germline V gene lookup returns CDR1 LGHDT and CDR2 YNNKEL (reference sequence). This CDR3 reads CASSQVEGGYTF. Here the CDR3 DNA reads TGTGCCAGCAGCCAAGTAGAGGGCGGCTACACCTTC.

V usage is TRBV25-1 and J usage is TRBJ1-2; no clear D. The germline V gene encodes CDR1 MGHDK and CDR2 SYGVNS. The CDR3 is 13 residues long. The V and J ends lost 4 bases and 1 base respectively, with 7 bases between them. This CDR3 is CASSATVNYGYTF. CDR3 DNA sequence: TGTGCCAGCAGTGCCACAGTTAACTATGGCTACACCTTC.

The chain has TRBV7-8 and TRBJ2-6; no definite D call. V was cut by 4 bases and J by 3 bases, with 7 bases left in between. The germline V gene encodes CDR1 SGHVS and CDR2 FQNEAQ. The CDR3 length is 14 residues. The CDR3 nucleotides are TGTGCCAGCAGCTCTAGTAGTGGGGCCAACGTCCTGACTTTC. Protein: CASSSSSGANVLTF.

This rearrangement joins TRBV25-1 to TRBJ2-1; D ambiguous. CDR3 length equals 8 residues. The V end lost 9 bases, the J end lost 12 bases, and 6 bases lay between the germline ends. Germline lookup yields CDR1 MGHDK and CDR2 SYGVNS. The chain's CDR3 is CASFWQFF. In nucleotides, the CDR3 is TGTGCCAGTTTCTGGCAGTTCTTC.

This rearrangement joins TRBV7-8 to TRBJ2-7; 8 nucleotides agree with TRBD1. The V segment lost 1 base and the J segment 4 bases; nucleotides outside the gene matches: 9. CDR3 length: 16 amino acids. Germline V gene lookup returns CDR1 SGHVS and CDR2 FQNEAQ. The CDR3 region is CASSLGWQGAGYEQYF. CDR3 nucleotides: TGTGCCAGCAGCTTAGGGTGGCAGGGGGCCGGTTACGAGCAGTACTTC.